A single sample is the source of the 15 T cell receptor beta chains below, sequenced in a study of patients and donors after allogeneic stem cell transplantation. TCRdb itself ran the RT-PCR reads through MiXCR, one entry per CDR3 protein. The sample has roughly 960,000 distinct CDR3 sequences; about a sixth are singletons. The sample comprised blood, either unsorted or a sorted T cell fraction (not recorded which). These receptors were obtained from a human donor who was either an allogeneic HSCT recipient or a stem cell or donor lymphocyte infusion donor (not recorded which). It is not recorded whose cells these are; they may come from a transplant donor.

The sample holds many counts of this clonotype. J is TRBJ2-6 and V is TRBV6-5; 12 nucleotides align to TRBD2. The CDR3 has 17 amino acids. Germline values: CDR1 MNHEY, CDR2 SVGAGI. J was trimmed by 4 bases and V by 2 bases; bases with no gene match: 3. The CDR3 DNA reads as TGTGCCAGCAGTTACCTGACTAGCGGGAGAGGGGCCAACGTCCTGACTTTC. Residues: CASSYLTSGRGANVLTF.

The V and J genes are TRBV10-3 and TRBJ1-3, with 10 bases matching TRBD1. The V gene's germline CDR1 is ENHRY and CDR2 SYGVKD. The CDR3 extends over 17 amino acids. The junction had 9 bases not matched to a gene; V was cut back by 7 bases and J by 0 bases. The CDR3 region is CAIIDDRGLDSGNTIYF. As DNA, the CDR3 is TGTGCCATCATCGACGACAGGGGGCTCGACTCTGGAAACACCATATATTTT.

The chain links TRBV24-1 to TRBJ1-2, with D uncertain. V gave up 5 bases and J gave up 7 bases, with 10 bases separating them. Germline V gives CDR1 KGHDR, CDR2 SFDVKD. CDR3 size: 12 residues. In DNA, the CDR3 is TGTGCCACCAGTGGGGTTACTCCTGGCTACACCTTC. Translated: CATSGVTPGYTF.

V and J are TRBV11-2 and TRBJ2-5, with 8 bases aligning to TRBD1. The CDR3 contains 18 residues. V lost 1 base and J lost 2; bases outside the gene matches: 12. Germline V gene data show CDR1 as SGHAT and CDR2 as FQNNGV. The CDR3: CASSLVTGGEEWQETQYF. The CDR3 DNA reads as TGTGCCAGCAGCTTAGTTACAGGGGGTGAGGAATGGCAAGAGACCCAGTACTTC.

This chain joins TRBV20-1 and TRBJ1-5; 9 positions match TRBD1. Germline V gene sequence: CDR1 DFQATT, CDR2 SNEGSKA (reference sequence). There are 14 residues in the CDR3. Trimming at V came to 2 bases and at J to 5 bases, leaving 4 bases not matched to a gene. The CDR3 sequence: CSARHRGRDQPQHF. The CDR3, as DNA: TGCAGTGCTAGACACAGGGGGCGAGATCAGCCCCAGCATTTT.

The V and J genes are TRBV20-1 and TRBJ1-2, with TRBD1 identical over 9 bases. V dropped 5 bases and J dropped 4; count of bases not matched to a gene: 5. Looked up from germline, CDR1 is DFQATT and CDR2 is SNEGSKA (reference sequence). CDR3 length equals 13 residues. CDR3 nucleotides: TGCAGTGCTGGGACAGGGTCCTTCTATGGCTACACCTTC. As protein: CSAGTGSFYGYTF.

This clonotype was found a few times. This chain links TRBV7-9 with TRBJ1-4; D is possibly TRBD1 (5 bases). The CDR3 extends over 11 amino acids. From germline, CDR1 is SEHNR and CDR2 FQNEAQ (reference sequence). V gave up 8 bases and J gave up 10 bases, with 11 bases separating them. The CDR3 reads CASQGEGKLFF. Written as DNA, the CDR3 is TGTGCCAGCCAGGGTGAGGGAAAACTGTTTTTT.

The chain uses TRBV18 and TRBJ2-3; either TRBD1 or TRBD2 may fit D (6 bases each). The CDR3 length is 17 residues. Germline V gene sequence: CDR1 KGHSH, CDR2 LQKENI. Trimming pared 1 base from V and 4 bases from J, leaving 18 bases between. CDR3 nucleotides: TGTGCCAGCTCACCACTTTACACAGGGAGGTGGTCAGATACGCAGTATTTT. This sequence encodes CASSPLYTGRWSDTQYF.

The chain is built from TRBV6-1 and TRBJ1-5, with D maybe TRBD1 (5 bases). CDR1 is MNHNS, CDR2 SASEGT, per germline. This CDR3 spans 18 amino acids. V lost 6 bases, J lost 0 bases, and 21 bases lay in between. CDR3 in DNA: TGTGCCAGCAGCCCCGGGAGGGGCGGCTACAATAGCAATCAGCCCCAGCATTTT. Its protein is CASSPGRGGYNSNQPQHF.

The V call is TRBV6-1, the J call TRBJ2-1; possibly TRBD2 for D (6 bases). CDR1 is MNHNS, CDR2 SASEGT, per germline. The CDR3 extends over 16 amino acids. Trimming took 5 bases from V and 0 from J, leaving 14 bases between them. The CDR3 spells CASSKELASSYNEQFF. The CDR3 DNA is TGTGCCAGCAGTAAAGAACTAGCCAGCTCCTACAATGAGCAGTTCTTC.

The CDR3 spells CASSTTSGGSYNEQFF. In nucleotides, the CDR3 is TGTGCCAGCAGTACCACTAGCGGGGGCTCCTACAATGAGCAGTTCTTC. The chain carries TRBV27 and TRBJ2-1; 11 bases agree with TRBD2. Germline-derived CDR1 and CDR2 are MNHEY and SMNVEV (reference sequence). This CDR3 has 16 amino acids. Trimming took 5 bases from V and 0 from J; bases not matched to a gene: 3.

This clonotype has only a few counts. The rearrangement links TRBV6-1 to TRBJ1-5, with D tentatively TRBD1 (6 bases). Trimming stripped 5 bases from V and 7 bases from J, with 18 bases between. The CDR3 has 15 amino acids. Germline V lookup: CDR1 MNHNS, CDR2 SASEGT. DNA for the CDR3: TGTGCCAGCAGTAGATTACAGGGTGTGAAGCAGCCCCAGCATTTT. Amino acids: CASSRLQGVKQPQHF.

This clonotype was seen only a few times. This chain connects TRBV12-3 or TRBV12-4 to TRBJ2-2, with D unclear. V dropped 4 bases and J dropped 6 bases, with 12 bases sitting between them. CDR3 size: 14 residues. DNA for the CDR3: TGTGCCAGCAGTTGGGTTAGCAACCCCGGGGAGCTGTTTTTT. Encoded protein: CASSWVSNPGELFF.

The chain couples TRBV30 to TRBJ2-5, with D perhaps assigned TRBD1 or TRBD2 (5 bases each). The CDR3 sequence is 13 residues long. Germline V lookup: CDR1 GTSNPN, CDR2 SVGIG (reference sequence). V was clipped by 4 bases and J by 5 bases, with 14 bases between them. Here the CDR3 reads CAWTGRRRETQYF. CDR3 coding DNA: TGTGCCTGGACGGGACGGCGAAGGGAGACCCAGTACTTC.

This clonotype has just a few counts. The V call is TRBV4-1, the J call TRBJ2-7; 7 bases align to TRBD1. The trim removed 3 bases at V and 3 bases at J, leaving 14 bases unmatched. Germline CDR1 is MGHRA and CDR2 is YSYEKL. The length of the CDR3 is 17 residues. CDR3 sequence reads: CASSHLTLDRTYYEQYF. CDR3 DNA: TGCGCCAGCAGCCACCTCACTTTGGACAGGACCTACTACGAGCAGTACTTC.